These 30 T cell receptor beta chains originate from one sample sequenced in a study of siplizumab effects on memory and regulatory T cells. Profiled with immunoSEQ multiplex PCR; TCRdb holds only in-frame clones, not every one. The table records 100,000 or so clones, more than 90% of them present only once. The sequenced sample was CD4+ T cells sorted from blood. These receptors came from a human donor in good health.

The chain joins TRBV4-1 to TRBJ1-2, with D unclear. The V and J ends lost 4 bases and 4 bases respectively, with 10 bases between them. The CDR3 consists of 13 residues. The germline CDR1 and CDR2 sequences are MGHRA and YSYEKL. The CDR3, as DNA: TGCGCCAGCAGCCCCCGATCCCTCTATGGCTACACCTTC. This translates into CASSPRSLYGYTF.

The gene calls are TRBV25-1 and TRBJ2-1; TRBD1 agrees at 9 bases. Germline CDR1 is MGHDK and CDR2 is SYGVNS. The V and J ends lost 4 bases and 8 bases, in that order; junction bases with no gene match: 12. The length of the CDR3 is 16 residues. This chain's CDR3 is CASSATRDRAMDEQFF. CDR3 coding DNA: TGTGCCAGCAGTGCCACCCGGGACAGGGCGATGGATGAGCAGTTCTTC.

The CDR3 here is CASSPRVRDGYTF. The CDR3, as DNA: TGCGCCAGCAGCCCTAGGGTCAGGGATGGCTACACCTTC. The chain couples TRBV5-1 to TRBJ1-2; D perhaps matches TRBD1 (5 bases). Per germline, CDR1 SGHRS and CDR2 YFSETQ. The CDR3 has 13 amino acids. V gave up 4 bases and J gave up 6 bases, with 13 bases separating them.

This chain links TRBV27 with TRBJ2-7, with a tentative D call TRBD1 (6 bases). The germline V gene has CDR1 MNHEY and CDR2 SMNVEV (reference sequence). The CDR3 contains 14 residues. Trimming removed 5 bases at V and 0 bases at J, with 11 bases between. Here the CDR3 DNA reads TGTGCCAGCAGTCATCGGACAGCCTCCTACGAGCAGTACTTC. It codes for CASSHRTASYEQYF.

The genes are TRBV14 and TRBJ2-2, with D unclear. Germline V CDR1 and CDR2: SGHDN, FVKESK. The CDR3 is made up of 14 amino acids. Between the trimmed V and J ends, which lost 6 bases and 1 base, there was a span of 9 bases. In DNA, the CDR3 is TGTGCCAGCAGTCTTTTTCTGAACACCGGGGAGCTGTTTTTT. It codes for CASSLFLNTGELFF.

Regarding this clone: Distinct nucleotide sequences in the sample also encode this CDR3. V is TRBV25-1 and J is TRBJ1-2; possibly TRBD1 for D (5 bases). Looked up from germline, CDR1 is MGHDK and CDR2 is SYGVNS. The CDR3 has 14 amino acids. V lost 2 bases and J lost 7, with 14 bases in between. CDR3 sequence: CASSERGSRGGYTF. The CDR3 coding sequence is TGTGCCAGCAGTGAACGGGGCTCACGGGGTGGCTACACCTTC.

V usage is TRBV7-8 and J usage is TRBJ2-5, with D unresolved. Germline V gene lookup returns CDR1 SGHVS and CDR2 FQNEAQ. Trimming pared 4 bases from V and 4 bases from J, leaving 1 base between. The CDR3 is made up of 10 amino acids. The CDR3 reads CASSSETQYF. Written as DNA, the CDR3 is TGTGCCAGCAGCTCAGAGACCCAGTACTTC.

The V call is TRBV10-3, the J call TRBJ2-3; TRBD2 matches at 11 bases. The J segment lost 3 bases and the V segment lost 6 bases, leaving 11 bases of the junction unmatched. Per germline, CDR1 ENHRY and CDR2 SYGVKD. This CDR3 contains 17 residues. The CDR3 coding sequence is TGTGCCATCAGGAAAATTAGCGGGGGGGCGGGGACAGATACGCAGTATTTT. It is translated as CAIRKISGGAGTDTQYF.

The chain links TRBV7-2 to TRBJ2-7, with 15 bases aligning to TRBD2. Germline CDR1 and CDR2: SGHTA and FQGNSA. The CDR3 has 14 amino acids. The trim removed 4 bases at V and 6 bases at J, leaving 1 base unmatched. The DNA for the CDR3 is TGTGCCAGCAGCTCGGGACTAGCGGGGGGCGAGCAGTACTTC. Protein: CASSSGLAGGEQYF.

The rearrangement joins TRBV28 to TRBJ2-1; TRBD2 matches at 9 bases. The CDR3 has 16 residues. Germline V gives CDR1 MDHEN, CDR2 SYDVKM. V dropped 3 bases and J dropped 4; count of bases not matched to a gene: 7. The DNA for the CDR3 is TGTGCCAGCAGTTTTCGAGCGGGGGGCCGTTACAATGAGCAGTTCTTC. The encoded protein is CASSFRAGGRYNEQFF. Combining the CDR3 with reference TRBV28 and TRBJ2-1 gives the whole variable domain DVKVTQSSRYLVKRTGEKVFLECVQDMDHENMFWYRQDPGLGLRLIYFSYDVKMKEKGDIPEGYSVSREKKERFSLILESASTNQTSMYLCASSFRAGGRYNEQFFGPGTRLTVL.

This chain joins TRBV29-1 and TRBJ1-1; 11 nucleotides align to TRBD1. V gave up 3 bases and J gave up 7 bases; unmatched junction bases: 7. The CDR3 totals 14 residues. Germline V gene lookup returns CDR1 SQVTM and CDR2 ANQGSEA. The chain's CDR3 is CSVEGQGEFGEAFF. In DNA form, the CDR3 reads TGCAGCGTTGAGGGACAGGGGGAGTTTGGTGAAGCTTTCTTT. The whole variable domain, filled in from reference TRBV29-1 and TRBJ1-1, reads SAVISQKPSRDICQRGTSLTIQCQVDSQVTMMFWYRQQPGQSLTLIATANQGSEATYESGFVIDKFPISRPNLTFSTLTVSNMSPEDSSIYLCSVEGQGEFGEAFFGQGTRLTVV.

The V call is TRBV6-1, the J call TRBJ1-6; D is perhaps TRBD1 (6 bases). This CDR3 is 15 amino acids long. Germline CDR1 MNHNS, CDR2 SASEGT. Between the trimmed V and J ends, which lost 5 bases and 8 bases, there was a span of 16 bases. CDR3 in DNA: TGTGCCAGCAGTCCGAGTCAGGGGACGTATTCACCCCTCCACTTT. As protein: CASSPSQGTYSPLHF.

The chain joins TRBV7-9 to TRBJ1-4; D is unresolved. V lost 3 bases and J 8 bases, leaving 13 bases between the germline ends. The CDR3 totals 14 residues. Germline V lookup: CDR1 SEHNR, CDR2 FQNEAQ (reference sequence). This CDR3 reads CASSFSQSAEKLFF. CDR3 sequence (DNA): TGTGCCAGCAGCTTTTCACAGTCGGCCGAAAAACTGTTTTTT.

The chain uses TRBV7-9 and TRBJ2-7; D assignment may be TRBD1 or TRBD2 (7 bases each). Trimming pared 4 bases from V and 0 bases from J, leaving 16 bases between. The germline V gene encodes CDR1 SEHNR and CDR2 FQNEAQ (reference sequence). The CDR3 sequence is 16 residues long. For the CDR3, the DNA is TGTGCCAGCAGCTGGGAGGGGGCTACAACCTCCTACGAGCAGTACTTC. It translates to CASSWEGATTSYEQYF.

This sequence joins TRBV4-1 and TRBJ2-3, with TRBD2 matching 9 bases. The germline gives CDR1 MGHRA, CDR2 YSYEKL. J gave up 7 bases and V 0 bases, and 5 bases lay outside the gene matches. This CDR3 contains 15 residues. CDR3 residues: CASSQDKAGGNTQYF. DNA of the CDR3: TGCGCCAGCAGCCAAGATAAAGCGGGGGGTAATACGCAGTATTTT.

CDR3 bases: TGTGCCAGCAGCTTGGGGGGGACAGGGTCGGCCAATGAGCAGTTCTTC. Translating it yields CASSLGGTGSANEQFF. The chain employs TRBV5-4 and TRBJ2-1; 9 nucleotides align to TRBD1. CDR1 SGHNT and CDR2 YYREEE come from the germline V gene (reference sequence). The CDR3 extends over 16 amino acids. V shed 0 bases and J 6 bases; nucleotides not matched to a gene: 7.

The rearrangement links TRBV6-1 to TRBJ2-7; D gene unclear. Germline loops: CDR1 MNHNS, CDR2 SASEGT. Trimming removed 6 bases at V and 3 bases at J, with 9 bases between. CDR3 length: 12 residues. Here the CDR3 DNA reads TGTGCCAGCAGGAGAAGGATCTACGAGCAGTACTTC. Its protein product is CASRRRIYEQYF.

V and J are TRBV9 and TRBJ1-6; TRBD1 agrees at 7 bases. J gave up 9 bases and V 3 bases, and 6 bases lay outside the gene matches. Germline CDR1 is SGDLS and CDR2 is YYNGEE. The CDR3 sequence is 14 residues long. The DNA of the CDR3 is TGTGCCAGCAGCGAGCCGGACAGGCTTTCACCCCTCCACTTT. Translating it yields CASSEPDRLSPLHF.

In its sample, this clone was seen a few times. The genes are TRBV6-5 and TRBJ1-2, with D uncertain. V lost 2 bases and J 5 bases, leaving 9 bases between the germline ends. There are 13 residues in the CDR3. Germline assignment: CDR1 MNHEY and CDR2 SVGAGI. The CDR3 reads CASSYGQLYGYTF. Written as DNA, the CDR3 is TGTGCCAGCAGTTACGGCCAACTGTATGGCTACACCTTC.

The V and J genes are TRBV7-2 and TRBJ1-2; unclear D gene. Germline V gene lookup returns CDR1 SGHTA and CDR2 FQGNSA. V lost 3 bases and J lost 4, with 15 bases in between. The CDR3 has 15 residues. The CDR3: CASSFLGGMGYGYTF. For the CDR3, the DNA is TGTGCCAGCAGCTTTTTGGGCGGTATGGGCTATGGCTACACCTTC. The full variable domain, with the rest looked up from reference TRBV7-2 and TRBJ1-2, is GAGVSQSPSNKVTEKGKDVELRCDPISGHTALYWYRQSLGQGLEFLIYFQGNSAPDKSGLPSDRFSAERTGGSVSTLTIQRTQQEDSAVYLCASSFLGGMGYGYTFGSGTRLTVV.

This clone appeared a few times. For the CDR3, the DNA is TGTGCCAGCAGCTCGCGTGGCGGACCGAGCTCCTACGAGCAGTACTTC. It encodes CASSSRGGPSSYEQYF. J is TRBJ2-7 and V is TRBV7-2; no clear D gene. CDR3 size: 16 residues. The V end was cut by 4 bases, the J end by 0 bases, with 16 bases between. Germline V gives CDR1 SGHTA, CDR2 FQGNSA.

The rearrangement links TRBV28 to TRBJ1-1, with unresolved D. Germline values: CDR1 MDHEN, CDR2 SYDVKM. This CDR3 has 13 residues. V was trimmed by 5 bases and J by 0 bases, leaving 7 bases between them. DNA for the CDR3: TGTGCCAGCAGTCCCACCCTGAACACTGAAGCTTTCTTT. This translates into CASSPTLNTEAFF.

The rearrangement uses TRBV6-1 and TRBJ1-4, with D unclear. This CDR3 region has 12 residues. Germline CDR1 and CDR2: MNHNS and SASEGT. V was pared by 6 bases and J by 7 bases, with 9 bases between. Here the CDR3 DNA reads TGTGCCAGCAGGGTAATTGGTGAAAAACTGTTTTTT. This codes for CASRVIGEKLFF.

The V call is TRBV9, the J call TRBJ2-3; 8 bases agree with TRBD1. V dropped 2 bases and J dropped 0; count of bases not matched to a gene: 11. The V gene's germline CDR1 is SGDLS and CDR2 YYNGEE. The CDR3 runs 18 residues. The CDR3 is CASSVLGQGLTSTDTQYF. In nucleotides, the CDR3 is TGTGCCAGCAGCGTCCTCGGACAGGGACTTACTAGCACAGATACGCAGTATTTT.

The genes are TRBV6-6 and TRBJ2-7, with D hard to call. The CDR3 consists of 12 residues. Germline CDR1 reads MNHNY; CDR2 reads SVGAGI (reference sequence). Trimming pared 2 bases from V and 2 bases from J, leaving 4 bases between. This CDR3 is CASSYGTYEQYF. The CDR3 bases are TGTGCCAGCAGTTACGGTACCTACGAGCAGTACTTC.

This chain joins TRBV2 and TRBJ2-5; 7 bases agree with TRBD2. Germline lookup yields CDR1 SNHLY and CDR2 FYNNEI. J lost 0 bases, V lost 8 bases, and 12 bases had no gene match. CDR3 size: 16 residues. The CDR3, as DNA: TGTGCCAGCGTCATACTAGGGAGGGGAAACCAAGAGACCCAGTACTTC. Translated: CASVILGRGNQETQYF.

The CDR3 region is CASSQELNRGLVLETQYF. The CDR3 region has the DNA TGCGCCAGCAGCCAAGAACTCAATCGGGGACTAGTATTAGAGACCCAGTACTTC. The chain links TRBV4-1 to TRBJ2-5, with TRBD2 identical over 8 bases. The CDR3 runs 18 residues. J lost 4 bases, V lost 0 bases, and 13 bases had no gene match. CDR1 and CDR2 from the germline V gene are MGHRA and YSYEKL.

The genes are TRBV11-2 and TRBJ2-2; the D is unclear. The CDR3 covers 14 residues. CDR1 is SGHAT and CDR2 is FQNNGV in the germline V gene. V was trimmed by 1 base and J by 3 bases, leaving 6 bases between them. The CDR3 DNA reads as TGTGCCAGCAGCTTAGGCCAGTACACCGGGGAGCTGTTTTTT. It translates to CASSLGQYTGELFF.

CDR3 region: CASSQDFTGHQGYTF. CDR3 sequence (DNA): TGCGCCAGCAGCCAAGATTTTACAGGGCATCAAGGCTACACCTTC. The chain is built from TRBV4-3 and TRBJ1-2; the D gene is possibly TRBD1 (6 bases). Trimming removed 0 bases from V and 8 bases from J, with 16 bases in between. Germline-derived CDR1 and CDR2 are LGHNA and YSLEER. CDR3 size: 15 residues.

The V gene is TRBV30, the J gene TRBJ2-3; D remains unclear. Germline loops: CDR1 GTSNPN, CDR2 SVGIG (reference sequence). CDR3 length: 13 amino acids. The V and J ends lost 1 base and 3 bases respectively, with 8 bases between them. CDR3 nucleotide sequence: TGTGCCTGGAGTGGTCTACTGACAGATACGCAGTATTTT. This codes for CAWSGLLTDTQYF.